This T cell receptor beta chain was sequenced in a study of blood T cell dynamics during melanoma immunotherapy (dated by TCRdb to 2020 to 2021). Regarding the research as a whole: The patients had metastatic melanoma and were given first-line pembrolizumab or nivolumab plus ipilimumab as standard of care in the United Kingdom. To find early correlates of response, the study profiled the peripheral T cell receptor repertoires of patients with metastatic melanoma both before and after one cycle of checkpoint inhibitor therapy. Consecutive patients formed a training cohort, and a further independent group of patients from the same centre was pooled into an external validation set. What the research found in general, with its limitations: The relatively small sample size was acknowledged as something that could potentially limit how far the results can be generalized. Whether the T cell clones behind the repertoire changes were melanoma-specific or instead reflected general immune activation was something the study could not determine. A bifurcated reorganization of the PBMC repertoire at W3, with increased clonality or increased diversity, was observed in patients who later achieved disease control, unlike in progressors.

On this clone itself: Its antigen is not yet known. The input lacks base qualities; no much larger clone sits a single base away.

The CDR3 has 12 amino acids, counting the end cysteine and phenylalanine. Only the CDR3 part of the read is kept: 36 bases, read in frame from the first base. V gives up 0 bases and J gives up 12 bases, and the segment between their germline ends measures 8 bases. The CDR1 and CDR2 encoded by the germline V gene are SGHDN and FVKESK. The time point label of this sample denotes: pre-treatment baseline. Blood samples were taken at two points: before treatment (T0) and at week 3 (W3), which came after the first cycle of checkpoint blockade. Except for a couple of patients with rapid clinical progression, response was assessed 12 weeks after the first infusion by RECIST 1.1; disease control meant complete response, partial response or stable disease. Patients with prior systemic cancer treatment, concomitant immunosuppressant therapy or synchronous other active malignancies were excluded. Bulk PBMC and plasma cell-free DNA were both sequenced for TCR beta so that circulating cells and T cell turnover could be tracked. PBMC were isolated from blood with Lymphoprep and SepMate tubes, followed by red cell lysis. QIAamp DNA Blood Mini kits were used to extract DNA from both PBMC and sorted T cell subsets.

A fixed 350 ng of DNA was loaded for every bulk PBMC sample. TCR beta CDR3 sequences were amplified from genomic DNA using the immunoSEQ TCRb Assay kit according to manufacturer instructions. The KAPA Library Quantification Kit for Illumina platforms was used to quantify pooled libraries by qPCR. Pooled libraries were clustered at roughly 0.55-1.2 pM and sequenced on an Illumina NextSeq 500. Processing in the source paper ran as follows. The TCR data were analyzed using immunoSEQ ANALYZER and the R LymphoSeq package. A rearrangement efficiency score was calculated as productive divided by the sum of productive and non-productive CDR3 sequences. Clonality was measured with the Gini coefficient and diversity with the Renyi index at alpha=1, compared pairwise between timepoints within each patient. In LymphoSeq, clonal relatedness was computed with an edit distance of 3 and repertoire similarity was computed with the Bhattacharyya coefficient. To classify response, a linear discriminant analysis based on week-3 changes in clonality and diversity was built with the R MASS and caret packages. TCRdb mirrors the immuneACCESS table, restricted to in-frame sequences. Some clones are absent from its copies; in checked studies, under half trace to an unresolved V gene, and the reason for the others is unknown. The DNA gave D and trimming, while V, J and clone size come from that table. The sample includes several thousand clones, with roughly 87% observed a single time. The top ten hold approximately 3.5% of the sample.

The receptor's source is a human donor with melanoma. The chain joins TRBV14 to TRBJ1-4, with the D gene too uncertain to name. Sample: blood, taken from a patient treated with checkpoint blockade. In nucleotide form, the sequence is TGTGCCAGCAGCCAAGATTGGAGGGAACTGTTTTTT. Its coded protein is CASSQDWRELFF.